This T cell receptor (beta chain) originates from a study of CD8 T cells in Susac syndrome (dated by TCRdb to the late 2010s). For context, the study as a whole: Repertoire sequencing was used to test whether CD8+ T cell activation and differentiation in Susac syndrome was antigen driven. The study compared CD8+ T cell repertoire clonality among eleven to twelve healthy donors, 14 Susac syndrome patients and approximately 16 multiple sclerosis patients.

What the research found in general, with its limitations: The study acknowledged that relatively few individuals were included in the TCR sequencing and HLA analysis.

High-throughput TCR beta sequencing profiled peripheral blood CD8+ and CD4+ T cells from healthy donors, Susac syndrome patients and multiple sclerosis patients. Multiple sclerosis controls were treatment-naive patients with stable or active relapsing-remitting disease fulfilling revised McDonald criteria. Bulk CD8+ and CD4+ T cells were purified by magnetic negative isolation, whereas CD8+ TEMRA cells were enriched by FACS. Blood was collected in EDTA tubes and processed within 24 hours, with PBMCs isolated through density gradient centrifugation. PBMCs intended for TCR sequencing were cryopreserved in liquid nitrogen and were subsequently thawed in a 37 degrees C water bath. The sorted or isolated CD4+, CD8+ and CD8+ TEMRA cells had a purity of 90% or higher. On this clonotype itself: What this receptor recognizes is not known. Per-base quality was not reported, and no clone a single base away is much larger than it.

The CDR3 starts with the cysteine, ends with the phenylalanine, and has 15 residues. The CDR3 DNA has 45 bases and is translated from base 1. Relative to germline, V is missing 6 bases and J is missing 8 bases, with 15 bases of the junction outside any gene match. In the germline V gene, CDR1 corresponds to SNHLY and CDR2 to FYNNEI. RNA was extracted using the RNeasy kit, and about 0.45 to 1 ug of the RNA was reverse transcribed with random hexamers. TCR beta CDR3 regions were amplified with the immunoSEQ multiplex PCR assay covering 54 Vbeta and 13 Jbeta segments. To correct PCR amplification bias, a synthetic template baseline was used for both primer optimization and computational correction. The study's own analysis went as follows. Reads were annotated to V, D and J genes according to IMGT and were analyzed with immunoSEQ Analyzer, with only productive sequences retained. Clonality was calculated as one minus the Shannon entropy normalized by log2 of the number of productive unique sequences. For each patient and control, public and private clones were evaluated among the 100 most prevalent clones. Clones were defined as Susac-specific when absent from the healthy and MS cohorts, from fewer than 1,300 published viral clones and from other ImmuneACCESS disease sequences. Starting from the raw public reads, TCRdb applied fastp trimming at Q25, assembled clones with MiXCR and retained in-frame beta chains. Identical CDR3 protein sequences are pooled into one entry, listed with their most common genes and DNA. The V and J calls here are based on TCRdb, not the publication. The sample table contains approximately 220,000 distinct CDR3 sequences; only one count was recorded for 80% to 95% of them. The top ten clones comprise 0.1% to 0.15% of the sample.

This clonotype was sampled from a human donor with multiple sclerosis. The specimen sequenced was CD8+ T cells from PBMCs. The V gene is TRBV2 and the J gene is TRBJ1-2; 7 central nucleotides agree with TRBD1. The CDR3 region reads CASRGPGGQVEGYTF. The sequence in DNA is TGTGCCAGCAGGGGACCGGGAGGACAGGTGGAAGGCTACACCTTC.